A single sample gave rise to the 20 T cell receptor beta chains below, sequenced in a study of technical replicates of blood from several donors. Here immunoSEQ multiplex PCR was the method, and the copy in TCRdb shows in-frame clones only, minus some. The sample carries approximately 64,000 clones, around 85% recorded once. Sequenced material: PBMCs. The receptors originated from a human donor in good health. Some clones in this sample may be carry-over from other donors' samples.

The chain joins TRBV4-1 to TRBJ2-3; TRBD2 matches 11 bases. The CDR3 is 18 amino acids. V lost 1 base, J lost 4 bases, and 10 bases stayed unmatched. CDR1 is MGHRA and CDR2 is YSYEKL in the germline V gene. For the CDR3, the DNA is TGCGCCAGCAGCCAAGTATTAGCGGGAGGGCCAGGGGCAGATACGCAGTATTTT. This encodes CASSQVLAGGPGADTQYF.

V is TRBV4-3 and J is TRBJ1-6; no clear D gene. Trimming took 4 bases from V and 5 from J, leaving 15 bases between them. Germline-derived CDR1 and CDR2 are LGHNA and YSLEER. This CDR3 is built from 16 residues. DNA of the CDR3: TGCGCCAGCAGCCGAGCAGCGGAGATAAATAATTCACCCCTCCACTTT. This gives the protein CASSRAAEINNSPLHF.

The rearrangement uses TRBV11-3 and TRBJ2-1, with a weak D call TRBD2 (6 bases). This CDR3 is 14 amino acids long. Germline V gene sequence: CDR1 SGHNT, CDR2 YENEEA. Trimming left V 5 bases short and J 5 bases short, with 13 bases between. CDR3 bases: TGTGCCAGCAGCCTGGGGGGACCCCACAATGAGCAGTTCTTC. Protein sequence: CASSLGGPHNEQFF.

The chain links TRBV4-1 to TRBJ1-5; D gene ambiguous. Per germline, CDR1 MGHRA and CDR2 YSYEKL. V gave up 1 base and J gave up 0 bases, with 7 bases separating them. The CDR3 covers 15 residues. The CDR3 nucleotides read TGCGCCAGCAGCCAAGTCGTTTCTAGCAATCAGCCCCAGCATTTT. It codes for CASSQVVSSNQPQHF.

The V gene is TRBV9, the J gene TRBJ1-1; D might be TRBD1 (5 bases). V dropped 3 bases and J dropped 1 base, with 10 bases sitting between them. The CDR3 has 14 residues. Germline-derived CDR1 and CDR2 are SGDLS and YYNGEE. Here the CDR3 reads CASSARQGNTEAFF. The CDR3 nucleotides are TGTGCCAGCAGCGCCCGTCAGGGGAACACTGAAGCTTTCTTT.

The gene calls are TRBV21-1 and TRBJ1-2; TRBD1, the table's D call, lacks a check against the DNA. TRBV21-1 is marked as a pseudogene. This CDR3 has 13 residues. The CDR3 coding sequence is TGTGCCAGCATCAAGACAGGGGGCCTTGGCTACACCTTC. Amino acid sequence: CASIKTGGLGYTF.

V usage is TRBV5-6 and J usage is TRBJ2-3; tentative D call: TRBD1 (6 bases). CDR1 is SGHDT and CDR2 is YYEEEE in the germline V gene. The CDR3 sequence is 14 residues long. Trimming left V 4 bases short and J 0 bases short, with 9 bases between. The CDR3 nucleotides read TGTGCCAGCAGCCCCACAGGGAGCACAGATACGCAGTATTTT. It is translated as CASSPTGSTDTQYF.

This clone was seen only a few times. CDR3 in DNA: TGCGCCAGCAGCGCCCGCCGCCTGACAGATCCTAACACTGAAGCTTTCTTT. Its translation: CASSARRLTDPNTEAFF. V usage is TRBV4-1 and J usage is TRBJ1-1; D is possibly TRBD1 (5 bases). The CDR3 sequence is 17 residues long. Trimming took off 5 bases at V and 2 bases at J, with 21 bases between the two ends. CDR1 MGHRA and CDR2 YSYEKL come from the germline V gene.

The V and J genes are TRBV30 and TRBJ2-3; 9 bases are a match to TRBD1. The CDR3 totals 12 residues. With V trimmed by 5 bases and J by 7 bases, 4 bases remained unmatched. Germline loops: CDR1 GTSNPN, CDR2 SVGIG (reference sequence). Here the CDR3 reads CAWGTGRNTQYF. The CDR3 region has the DNA TGTGCCTGGGGGACAGGGAGGAATACGCAGTATTTT. The full variable domain, rest sourced from reference TRBV30 and TRBJ2-3, is SQTIHQWPATLVQPVGSPLSLECTVEGTSNPNLYWYRQAAGRGLQLLFYSVGIGQISSEVPQNLSASRPQDRQFILSSKKLLLSDSGFYLCAWGTGRNTQYFGPGTRLTVL.

This clone was seen only once. This chain connects TRBV18 to TRBJ2-7, with 10 positions matching TRBD1. CDR3 length equals 15 residues. The germline V gene encodes CDR1 KGHSH and CDR2 LQKENI. J lost 6 bases, V lost 3 bases, and 8 bases had no gene match. CDR3: CASSPRQGADGEQYF. The DNA of the CDR3 is TGTGCCAGCTCACCTAGACAGGGGGCAGACGGCGAGCAGTACTTC.

Many counts were recorded for this clone. V and J are TRBV15 and TRBJ1-1; 7 bases match TRBD1. CDR3 size: 15 residues. Losses at the gene ends were 5 bases for V and 3 bases for J; bases not matched to a gene: 9. The V gene's germline CDR1 is LNHNV and CDR2 YYDKDF (reference sequence). CDR3 residues: CATSGLTGRYTEAFF. For the CDR3, the DNA is TGTGCCACCAGCGGCCTGACAGGGCGATACACTGAAGCTTTCTTT.

The V call is TRBV5-4, the J call TRBJ2-3; TRBD2 agrees at 9 bases. Per the germline V gene, CDR1 is SGHNT and CDR2 is YYREEE (reference sequence). V gave up 1 base and J gave up 3 bases; unmatched junction bases: 3. The CDR3 extends over 15 amino acids. DNA of the CDR3: TGTGCCAGCAGCTTGACTAGCGGGTTAACAGATACGCAGTATTTT. Its translation is CASSLTSGLTDTQYF.

This chain joins TRBV5-1 and TRBJ1-3; 7 bases are shared with TRBD1. Unmatched junction bases numbered 2, after V lost 3 bases and J lost 2 bases. Looked up from germline, CDR1 is SGHRS and CDR2 is YFSETQ. This CDR3 region has 14 residues. DNA for the CDR3: TGCGCCAGCAGCTGGGACAGTGCTGGAAACACCATATATTTT. It translates to CASSWDSAGNTIYF.

About this clone: Germline is not matched at one junction end, which may reflect a read error. The chain is built from TRBV5-1 and TRBJ1-3; D remains ambiguous. Germline assignment: CDR1 SGHRS and CDR2 YFSETQ. This CDR3 has 14 amino acids. CDR3 bases: TGCGCCAGCAGCTTGAAACCCCTTGGAGACACCATATATTTT. It codes for CASSLKPLGDTIYF.

The rearrangement links TRBV7-8 to TRBJ2-5, with D maybe TRBD2 (6 bases). Germline CDR1 is SGHVS and CDR2 is FQNEAQ. This CDR3 region has 14 residues. Here the CDR3 reads CASTRLARKETQYF. The DNA of the CDR3 is TGTGCTAGTACCCGCCTAGCGAGAAAAGAGACCCAGTACTTC.

The rearrangement uses TRBV6-5 and TRBJ1-1; a weak D match, TRBD1 (6 bases). Trimming took off 6 bases at V and 0 bases at J, with 14 bases between the two ends. The germline V gene has CDR1 MNHEY and CDR2 SVGAGI. The CDR3 loop spans 15 amino acids. The CDR3 region has the DNA TGTGCCAGCAGCCCTGTGGGGACACTGAACACTGAAGCTTTCTTT. Encoded protein: CASSPVGTLNTEAFF.

This clone was seen a single time. The rearrangement uses TRBV2 and TRBJ2-3; 7 bases match TRBD1. V was pared by 7 bases and J by 3 bases, with 16 bases of the junction left unmatched. The germline V gene has CDR1 SNHLY and CDR2 FYNNEI. The CDR3 totals 17 residues. CDR3 residues: CASIELLDRVATDTQYF. DNA of the CDR3: TGTGCCAGCATAGAACTACTAGACAGGGTCGCAACAGATACGCAGTATTTT.

This clone was detected a few times. The chain links TRBV6-5 to TRBJ1-1, with TRBD1 identical over 8 bases. Trimming took 6 bases from V and 9 from J; bases not matched to a gene: 6. CDR1 and CDR2 (germline): MNHEY, SVGAGI. This CDR3 has 12 amino acids. The CDR3 protein is CASSSRQGKAFF. CDR3 in DNA: TGTGCCAGCAGCTCGAGACAGGGGAAAGCTTTCTTT.

The chain couples TRBV7-9 to TRBJ2-5; unclear D gene. The CDR3 sequence is 14 residues long. Germline assignment: CDR1 SEHNR and CDR2 FQNEAQ (reference sequence). V dropped 2 bases and J dropped 1 base, with 8 bases sitting between them. In DNA, the CDR3 is TGTGCCAGCAGCTTATCGGTATTCCAAGAGACCCAGTACTTC. Translation: CASSLSVFQETQYF.

This clone has a handful of counts. The V gene is TRBV5-4, the J gene TRBJ2-7, with D perhaps TRBD2 (6 bases). The CDR3 loop spans 15 amino acids. Germline assignment: CDR1 SGHNT and CDR2 YYREEE (reference sequence). Trimming stripped 4 bases from V and 2 bases from J, with 16 bases between. Written as DNA, the CDR3 is TGTGCCAGCAGCCCTGGGGCTAGCGATACCTACGAGCAGTACTTC. It yields the protein CASSPGASDTYEQYF. Filled out from reference TRBV5-4 and TRBJ2-7, the complete variable domain reads ETGVTQSPTHLIKTRGQQVTLRCSSQSGHNTVSWYQQALGQGPQFIFQYYREEENGRGNFPPRFSGLQFPNYSSELNVNALELDDSALYLCASSPGASDTYEQYFGPGTRLTVT.